This TCR beta chain was recorded in a study of cytomegalovirus exposure and HLA in healthy donors. This CDR3 has 12 amino acids. V gave up 8 bases and J gave up 2 bases, with 10 bases separating them. Per the germline V gene, CDR1 is MDHEN and CDR2 is SYDVKM. This PCR relied on a set of 60 Vbeta primers and 13 Jbeta primers. This table comes from immunoSEQ multiplex PCR, and its TCRdb copy is limited to in-frame clones, with some not included. The sample totals some 48,000 clones. The sequence came from a male donor in good health and CMV-seropositive. The source material was PBMCs. The chain employs TRBV28 and TRBJ2-7, with a tentative D call TRBD1 (6 bases). The CDR3 sequence is CASWTAPYEQYF. The CDR3 nucleotides read TGTGCCAGCTGGACAGCCCCCTACGAGCAGTACTTC.